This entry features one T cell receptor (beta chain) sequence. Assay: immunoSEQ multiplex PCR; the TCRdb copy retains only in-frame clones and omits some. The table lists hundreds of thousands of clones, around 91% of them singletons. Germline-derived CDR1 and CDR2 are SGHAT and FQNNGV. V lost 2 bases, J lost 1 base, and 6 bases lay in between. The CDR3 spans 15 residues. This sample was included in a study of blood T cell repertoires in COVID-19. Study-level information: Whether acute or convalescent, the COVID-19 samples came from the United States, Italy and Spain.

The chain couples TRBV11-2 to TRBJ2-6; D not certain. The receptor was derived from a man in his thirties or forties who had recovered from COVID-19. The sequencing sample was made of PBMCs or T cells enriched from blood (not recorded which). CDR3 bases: TGTGCCAGCAGCTTATTAGTTTCTGGGGCCAACGTCCTGACTTTC. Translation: CASSLLVSGANVLTF. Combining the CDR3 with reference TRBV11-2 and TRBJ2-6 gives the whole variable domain EAGVAQSPRYKIIEKRQSVAFWCNPISGHATLYWYQQILGQGPKLLIQFQNNGVVDDSQLPKDRFSAERLKGVDSTLKIQPAKLEDSAVYLCASSLLVSGANVLTFGAGSRLTVL.